This is a list of T cell receptor beta chains from one sample in a study of T cell responses to AZD1222 COVID-19 vaccine. Some clones are missing from TCRdb's copy, which holds only in-frame ones; the method was immunoSEQ multiplex PCR. The sample includes fewer than 200,000 clones, 85% to 90% of them seen just once. The sequenced sample was peripheral blood, obtained on day 0 of AZD1222 vaccination. These receptor sequences come from an adult in good health. CDR3s leave out the opening cysteine and the closing phenylalanine or tryptophan. The D gene is left open where the match is weak.

TRBJ1-5 . TRBV28 ASSLYRDGNQPQH
TRBJ1-4 . TRBV24-1 ATSDPRGSEKLF
TRBJ1-5 . TRBV12-5 ASGSSRGQPQH
TRBJ2-3 TRBD2 TRBV2 ASSKLGLAGGTDTQY
TRBJ2-1 TRBD2 TRBV11-2 ASRSQLAGSYNEQF
TRBJ1-4 . TRBV2 ASTFWGEKLF
TRBJ2-3 . TRBV6-4 ASSDSGGVTDTQY
TRBJ1-2 . TRBV5-4 ASSQRQDYNYGYT
TRBJ2-5 . TRBV5-6 ASSLGQIQETQY
TRBJ2-1 . TRBV19 ASRGGRGNEQF
TRBJ2-1 . TRBV19 ASLEGGGEQF
TRBJ1-5 TRBD1 TRBV24-1 ATSDTGTGGNQPQH
TRBJ2-3 . TRBV7-6 ASSLEVASADTQY
TRBJ1-1 TRBD1 TRBV4-2 ASSQEIGQDGF
TRBJ2-3 TRBD1 TRBV7-2 ASSPNRGRTDTQY
TRBJ1-1 . TRBV3-1/TRBV3-2 ASSQGGGWDTEAF
TRBJ1-2 TRBD1 TRBV29-1 SVEGGQGSLYGYT
TRBJ1-5 . TRBV19 ASSISGGLNQPQH
TRBJ2-3 . TRBV5-4 ASSWGTALSTDTQY
TRBJ2-7 . TRBV12-3/TRBV12-4 ASSLSASYEQY
TRBJ2-1 TRBD2 TRBV4-2 ASSLGGDYSYNEQF
TRBJ1-6 TRBD1 TRBV7-2 ASSFERTGSLH
TRBJ2-2 . TRBV9 ASSATVTGELF
TRBJ1-3 . TRBV4-3 ASSQSPAPGNTIY
TRBJ1-2 . TRBV7-2 ASSLQANYGYT
TRBJ2-5 TRBD2 TRBV3-1/TRBV3-2 ASTQWGGGETQY
TRBJ2-2 . TRBV6-1 ASSDGTGSNTGELF
TRBJ2-4 TRBD1 TRBV9 ASSAGGEGLQY
TRBJ2-3 . TRBV9 ASSFSRSTDTQY
TRBJ1-2 . TRBV6-4 ASRNTDGNYGYT